One and the same sample provided the 10 T cell receptor beta chains below, sequenced in a study. Some clones are missing from TCRdb's copy, which holds only in-frame ones; the method was immunoSEQ multiplex PCR. The table records approximately 50,000 clones, roughly 93% of them present only once. Sequenced material: PBMCs. The receptors shown here come from a man aged 40-50 years with rheumatoid arthritis.

The CDR3 DNA reads TGTGCCAGCAGCCAAAACCCGGGGGTCGCAAGAGAGACCCAGTACTTC. Amino acid sequence: CASSQNPGVARETQYF. This chain joins TRBV14 and TRBJ2-5; D perhaps matches TRBD2 (6 bases). This CDR3 region has 16 residues. Between the trimmed V and J ends, which lost 2 bases and 4 bases, there was a span of 17 bases. Germline CDR1 SGHDN, CDR2 FVKESK.

The chain is built from TRBV9 and TRBJ1-1; TRBD1 matches 7 bases. The CDR3 spans 15 residues. Germline CDR1 and CDR2: SGDLS and YYNGEE. V gave up 4 bases and J gave up 6 bases; unmatched junction bases: 12. The CDR3 DNA is TGTGCCAGCAGCCCAGGCGACAGGGTGGGTGCTGAAGCTTTCTTT. This encodes CASSPGDRVGAEAFF.

This clone was found once. The rearrangement links TRBV7-9 to TRBJ1-2, with TRBD1 matching 10 bases. V gave up 5 bases and J gave up 0 bases; unmatched junction bases: 6. This CDR3 has 16 amino acids. CDR1 and CDR2 (germline): SEHNR, FQNEAQ (reference sequence). The CDR3 DNA reads TGTGCCAGCAGCGTAGGAGGGACAGGGGCTAACTATGGCTACACCTTC. It yields the protein CASSVGGTGANYGYTF. The whole variable domain, remainder taken from reference TRBV7-9 and TRBJ1-2, is DTGVSQNPRHKITKRGQNVTFRCDPISEHNRLYWYRQTLGQGPEFLTYFQNEAQLEKSRLLSDRFSAERPKGSFSTLEIQRTEQGDSAMYLCASSVGGTGANYGYTFGSGTRLTVV.

This rearrangement joins TRBV7-2 to TRBJ2-5, with no clear D. The V end lost 3 bases, the J end lost 1 base, and 6 bases lay between the germline ends. The CDR3 is made up of 13 amino acids. The V gene's germline CDR1 is SGHTA and CDR2 FQGNSA. CDR3 in amino acids: CASSFMVQETQYF. The CDR3 DNA is TGTGCCAGCAGCTTCATGGTCCAAGAGACCCAGTACTTC. Together with reference TRBV7-2 and TRBJ2-5, the CDR3 gives the full variable domain: GAGVSQSPSNKVTEKGKDVELRCDPISGHTALYWYRQSLGQGLEFLIYFQGNSAPDKSGLPSDRFSAERTGGSVSTLTIQRTQQEDSAVYLCASSFMVQETQYFGPGTRLLVL.

The gene calls are TRBV13 and TRBJ2-7, with D possibly TRBD2 on 5 matching bases. Germline-derived CDR1 and CDR2 are PRHDT and FYEKMQ (reference sequence). This CDR3 contains 14 residues. Trimming removed 1 base at V and 2 bases at J, with 9 bases between. The CDR3 DNA follows: TGTGCCAGCAGCTTAGCTAGCAGGACCTACGAGCAGTACTTC. Its protein is CASSLASRTYEQYF.

The V gene is TRBV6-2 or TRBV6-3, the J gene TRBJ2-1; D is unresolved. The CDR3 is 11 residues long. Germline V gives CDR1 MNHEY, CDR2 SVGEGT. Trimming stripped 3 bases from V and 10 bases from J, with 7 bases between. The DNA for the CDR3 is TGTGCCAGCAGTTATTCTCGGGAGCAGTTCTTC. The encoded protein is CASSYSREQFF.

The chain joins TRBV7-8 to TRBJ1-3; 7 positions match TRBD1. The V segment lost 2 bases and the J segment 0 bases; nucleotides outside the gene matches: 1. Germline CDR1 SGHVS, CDR2 FQNEAQ. The CDR3 has 15 amino acids. The CDR3 coding sequence is TGTGCCAGCAGCTTACCAGGGGGCTCTGGAAACACCATATATTTT. This encodes CASSLPGGSGNTIYF.

J is TRBJ1-1 and V is TRBV18; 8 bases map to TRBD1. CDR1 is KGHSH, CDR2 LQKENI, per germline. The CDR3 runs to 16 residues. V was pared by 3 bases and J by 6 bases, with 12 bases of the junction left unmatched. CDR3: CASSPQLTGAVPEAFF. The CDR3 DNA reads TGTGCCAGCTCACCCCAGCTGACAGGGGCTGTGCCTGAAGCTTTCTTT.

The chain couples TRBV29-1 to TRBJ2-5, with D unclear. The CDR3 spans 10 residues. Germline V gene lookup returns CDR1 SQVTM and CDR2 ANQGSEA. V dropped 4 bases and J dropped 5 bases, with 5 bases sitting between them. CDR3 sequence reads: CSVVGETQYF. DNA of the CDR3: TGCAGCGTTGTTGGGGAGACCCAGTACTTC.

This chain joins TRBV6-6 and TRBJ1-2; D is perhaps TRBD1 (6 bases). The CDR3 covers 14 residues. Deletions cut 5 bases from V and 2 bases from J, with 12 bases between. In germline, CDR1 is MNHNY, CDR2 SVGAGI (reference sequence). The DNA for the CDR3 is TGTGCCAGCAGTCGCAGGGGAACCAACTATGGCTACACCTTC. Amino acids: CASSRRGTNYGYTF.